The next 32 T cell receptor beta chains were all read from a single sample in a study of glioma-infiltrating T cells after dendritic cell vaccination. Sequenced by immunoSEQ multiplex PCR; TCRdb stores in-frame clones only, minus some. The table has more than 95,000 clones, more than 80% seen once. This sample comprised blood, obtained before dendritic cell vaccination. These TCRs come from a human donor with glioblastoma.

V is TRBV7-6 and J is TRBJ1-5; D possibly corresponds to TRBD1 (5 bases). Looked up from germline, CDR1 is SGHVS and CDR2 is FNYEAQ. The CDR3 totals 13 residues. V was cut by 5 bases and J by 4 bases, with 9 bases left in between. As DNA, the CDR3 is TGTGCCAGCAGCCTGACAGTGAATCAGCCCCAGCATTTT. Translated, it gives CASSLTVNQPQHF. The whole variable domain, remainder taken from reference TRBV7-6 and TRBJ1-5, is GAGVSQSPRYKVTKRGQDVALRCDPISGHVSLYWYRQALGQGPEFLTYFNYEAQQDKSGLPNDRFSAERPEGSISTLTIQRTEQRDSAMYRCASSLTVNQPQHFGDGTRLSIL.

The CDR3 loop reads CATSRDLGGGASETQYF. The CDR3 region has the DNA TGTGCCACCAGCAGAGATCTAGGCGGGGGGGCCTCGGAGACCCAGTACTTC. The gene calls are TRBV15 and TRBJ2-5, with 9 nucleotides matching TRBD2. The ends lost 0 bases at V and 5 bases at J; junction bases unmatched: 10. CDR1 LNHNV and CDR2 YYDKDF come from the germline V gene (reference sequence). This CDR3 is built from 17 residues.

The rearrangement uses TRBV5-1 and TRBJ2-5; no firm D call. CDR3 size: 13 residues. Germline V gene data show CDR1 as SGHRS and CDR2 as YFSETQ. Trimming stripped 8 bases from V and 5 bases from J, with 16 bases between. The CDR3 reads CASYSESGETQYF. The CDR3 nucleotides are TGCGCCAGTTACTCCGAGTCAGGCGAGACCCAGTACTTC.

The chain uses TRBV11-3 and TRBJ1-6, with D perhaps TRBD1 (6 bases). From germline, CDR1 is SGHNT and CDR2 YENEEA. This CDR3 has 14 residues. Trimming pared 5 bases from V and 6 bases from J, leaving 11 bases between. Written as DNA, the CDR3 is TGTGCCAGCAGCCCCCGAGGGGGTAATTCACCCCTCCACTTT. This gives the protein CASSPRGGNSPLHF.

This clone occurred a few times. The chain carries TRBV19 and TRBJ2-5, with a weak D call TRBD1 (6 bases). Germline-derived CDR1 and CDR2 are LNHDA and SQIVND (reference sequence). V lost 0 bases and J 3 bases, leaving 14 bases between the germline ends. The CDR3 length is 16 residues. Here the CDR3 reads CASSIDRFRTEETQYF. The CDR3 DNA follows: TGTGCCAGTAGTATAGATAGATTTCGGACAGAAGAGACCCAGTACTTC.

The chain is built from TRBV6-1 and TRBJ1-6; no clear D gene. Trimming pared 6 bases from V and 0 bases from J, leaving 9 bases between. The length of the CDR3 is 15 residues. Germline CDR1 reads MNHNS; CDR2 reads SASEGT. Here the CDR3 reads CASSRVSSYNSPLHF. The CDR3 nucleotides are TGTGCCAGCAGCCGGGTCAGCTCCTATAATTCACCCCTCCACTTT.

The chain combines TRBV27 with TRBJ2-5, with D perhaps TRBD2 (5 bases). The CDR3 has 14 amino acids. V was trimmed by 5 bases and J by 4 bases, leaving 14 bases between them. CDR1 and CDR2 from the germline V gene are MNHEY and SMNVEV (reference sequence). The CDR3 sequence is CASSPRDLRETQYF. The DNA of the CDR3 is TGTGCCAGCAGTCCCCGGGATCTCCGAGAGACCCAGTACTTC.

The chain joins TRBV27 to TRBJ1-5; D remains unclear. The CDR3 is 12 residues long. Germline CDR1 is MNHEY and CDR2 is SMNVEV (reference sequence). V was clipped by 5 bases and J by 7 bases, with 9 bases between them. The CDR3 sequence is CASSPTVQPQHF. CDR3 coding DNA: TGTGCCAGCAGTCCCACGGTACAGCCCCAGCATTTT.

The chain uses TRBV2 and TRBJ2-7, with D uncertain. Germline CDR1 is SNHLY and CDR2 is FYNNEI. Deletions cut 1 base from V and 2 bases from J, with 9 bases between. CDR3 length equals 14 residues. CDR3 in DNA: TGTGCCAGCAGTGAAGGTCGAGCAACCTACGAGCAGTACTTC. Its translation: CASSEGRATYEQYF. Combining the CDR3 with reference TRBV2 and TRBJ2-7 gives the whole variable domain EPEVTQTPSHQVTQMGQEVILRCVPISNHLYFYWYRQILGQKVEFLVSFYNNEISEKSEIFDDQFSVERPDGSNFTLKIRSTKLEDSAMYFCASSEGRATYEQYFGPGTRLTVT.

V gene TRBV13 combines with J gene TRBJ1-3, with D unresolved. Germline V CDR1 and CDR2: PRHDT, FYEKMQ (reference sequence). The CDR3 runs to 14 residues. The ends were cut back, 5 bases at V and 4 bases at J, with 12 bases in the middle. The CDR3 is CASSPRGFGNTIYF. CDR3 DNA: TGTGCCAGCAGCCCCCGCGGGTTCGGAAACACCATATATTTT.

The rearrangement links TRBV6-5 to TRBJ2-3; TRBD1 matches at 9 bases. This CDR3 region has 15 residues. Germline V gene data show CDR1 as MNHEY and CDR2 as SVGAGI. Trimming removed 6 bases from V and 3 bases from J; junction bases left unmatched: 7. DNA of the CDR3: TGTGCCAGCAGCCTCGACAGGGGGGTTACAGATACGCAGTATTTT. It encodes CASSLDRGVTDTQYF.

This chain links TRBV18 with TRBJ2-7; D unresolved. Germline CDR1 KGHSH, CDR2 LQKENI. CDR3 length: 17 residues. V lost 2 bases, J lost 0 bases, and 17 bases lay in between. The CDR3 region has the DNA TGTGCCAGCTCACCAAATAGGCCCTCACAGTACTCCTACGAGCAGTACTTC. Its translation: CASSPNRPSQYSYEQYF.

The chain uses TRBV4-2 and TRBJ1-4; a weak D match, TRBD1 (5 bases). The CDR3 runs 15 residues. V lost 0 bases and J lost 8, with 13 bases in between. Per the germline V gene, CDR1 is LGHNA and CDR2 is YNFKEQ. The chain's CDR3 is CASSQDKGPREKLFF. In DNA, the CDR3 is TGTGCCAGCAGCCAAGATAAGGGGCCGAGGGAAAAACTGTTTTTT.

The chain employs TRBV11-2 and TRBJ1-6; D is unresolved. The CDR3 runs to 14 residues. The germline V and J ends were trimmed by 0 bases and 13 bases, with 13 bases remaining between them. Germline V gene sequence: CDR1 SGHAT, CDR2 FQNNGV. CDR3 in amino acids: CASSLDPRGWPLHF. The CDR3 nucleotides read TGTGCCAGCAGCTTAGATCCTCGGGGTTGGCCCCTCCACTTT.

The gene calls are TRBV28 and TRBJ2-3; 10 nucleotides agree with TRBD2. The CDR3 covers 16 residues. The germline CDR1 and CDR2 sequences are MDHEN and SYDVKM. V lost 4 bases to trimming and J lost 2 bases; unmatched junction nucleotides: 6. CDR3 coding DNA: TGTGCCAGCAGTTCCTGGACTAGCGGATACACAGATACGCAGTATTTT. It encodes CASSSWTSGYTDTQYF. Filled out from reference TRBV28 and TRBJ2-3, the complete variable domain reads DVKVTQSSRYLVKRTGEKVFLECVQDMDHENMFWYRQDPGLGLRLIYFSYDVKMKEKGDIPEGYSVSREKKERFSLILESASTNQTSMYLCASSSWTSGYTDTQYFGPGTRLTVL.

The chain carries TRBV19 and TRBJ2-3; tentatively, D is TRBD2 (5 bases). The CDR3 covers 15 residues. The germline V and J ends were trimmed by 7 bases and 4 bases, with 18 bases remaining between them. Per the germline V gene, CDR1 is LNHDA and CDR2 is SQIVND (reference sequence). Here the CDR3 reads CASIGKVERPDTQYF. CDR3 DNA sequence: TGTGCCAGTATCGGGAAGGTGGAAAGGCCAGATACGCAGTATTTT. The full variable domain, rest sourced from reference TRBV19 and TRBJ2-3, is DGGITQSPKYLFRKEGQNVTLSCEQNLNHDAMYWYRQDPGQGLRLIYYSQIVNDFQKGDIAEGYSVSREKKESFPLTVTSAQKNPTAFYLCASIGKVERPDTQYFGPGTRLTVL.

The DNA for the CDR3 is TGTGCCAGCAGTGAAAACAGGGCTGAGACCCAGTACTTC. This gives the protein CASSENRAETQYF. The chain joins TRBV6-1 to TRBJ2-5; the D gene is possibly TRBD1 (6 bases). The ends were cut back, 2 bases at V and 5 bases at J, with 9 bases in the middle. This CDR3 has 13 amino acids. CDR1 and CDR2 (germline): MNHNS, SASEGT.

V is TRBV28 and J is TRBJ1-2, with a possible D match to TRBD1 (5 bases). Germline lookup yields CDR1 MDHEN and CDR2 SYDVKM. The germline V and J ends were trimmed by 7 bases and 6 bases, with 18 bases remaining between them. This CDR3 has 14 amino acids. The CDR3 region has the DNA TGTGCCAGCACTCCGGCCAGGGCGTTGGATGGCTACACCTTC. This gives the protein CASTPARALDGYTF.

V gene TRBV27 combines with J gene TRBJ1-1; 7 nucleotides match TRBD1. V trimming: 8 bases; J trimming: 1 base; junction bases outside the gene matches: 7. CDR1 and CDR2 (germline): MNHEY, SMNVEV (reference sequence). CDR3 size: 14 residues. The DNA of the CDR3 is TGTGCCAGCGGCTTAAACAGGGGGAACACTGAAGCTTTCTTT. Translated, it gives CASGLNRGNTEAFF.

DNA of the CDR3: TGTGCCAGTAGTATAACGACAGGGCAATTTAACTATGGCTACACCTTC. It encodes CASSITTGQFNYGYTF. V gene TRBV19 combines with J gene TRBJ1-2; TRBD1 matches at 7 bases. Trimming removed 2 bases from V and 1 base from J; junction bases left unmatched: 7. The CDR3 spans 16 residues. Looked up from germline, CDR1 is LNHDA and CDR2 is SQIVND (reference sequence).

The chain recombines TRBV11-2 with TRBJ1-6, with TRBD1 matching 11 bases. Per germline, CDR1 SGHAT and CDR2 FQNNGV. The junction had 6 bases not matched to a gene; V was cut back by 0 bases and J by 5 bases. This CDR3 spans 18 amino acids. CDR3 amino acids: CASSLDLEDRGHNSPLHF. The CDR3 bases are TGTGCCAGCAGCTTAGATCTTGAGGACAGGGGGCATAATTCACCCCTCCACTTT.

The chain joins TRBV19 to TRBJ1-4; maybe TRBD1 (6 bases). V gave up 3 bases and J gave up 1 base, with 15 bases separating them. Germline loops: CDR1 LNHDA, CDR2 SQIVND (reference sequence). The CDR3 sequence is 17 residues long. The CDR3 bases are TGTGCCAGTAGTATTGCCGGGACACTTCGAACTAATGAAAAACTGTTTTTT. Translation gives CASSIAGTLRTNEKLFF.

The chain couples TRBV19 to TRBJ2-7; unclear D gene. This CDR3 contains 14 residues. The V end was cut by 3 bases, the J end by 2 bases, with 11 bases between. CDR1 is LNHDA, CDR2 SQIVND, per germline (reference sequence). The CDR3 here is CASSIGISTYEQYF. CDR3 sequence (DNA): TGTGCCAGTAGTATCGGTATTAGTACCTACGAGCAGTACTTC.

This clone was seen only a few times. V and J are TRBV4-2 and TRBJ2-5, with D possibly being TRBD2 (5 bases). The V end was cut by 2 bases, the J end by 2 bases, with 12 bases between. This CDR3 comprises 15 residues. Per germline, CDR1 LGHNA and CDR2 YNFKEQ. DNA of the CDR3: TGTGCCAGCAGCCAACCGAGCGGTCCGCAAGAGACCCAGTACTTC. It encodes CASSQPSGPQETQYF.

This clone was observed a few times. The chain is built from TRBV5-4 and TRBJ1-2; TRBD1 aligns across 8 bases. V lost 4 bases to trimming and J lost 1 base; unmatched junction nucleotides: 6. This CDR3 has 15 residues. CDR1 SGHNT and CDR2 YYREEE come from the germline V gene (reference sequence). The CDR3 coding sequence is TGTGCCAGCAGCCCACGGACAGGGAATAACTATGGCTACACCTTC. Amino acid sequence: CASSPRTGNNYGYTF.

This chain uses TRBV21-1 with TRBJ1-6; no check of the table's D call, TRBD1, against the DNA was made. TRBV21-1 is given as a pseudogene. The CDR3 is 15 residues long. CDR3 in DNA: TGTGCCAGCACCACCAGGACAGCACATAATTCACCCCTCCACTTT. It encodes CASTTRTAHNSPLHF.

This chain joins TRBV27 and TRBJ1-2; perhaps TRBD1 as D (5 bases). The germline CDR1 and CDR2 sequences are MNHEY and SMNVEV (reference sequence). Trimming removed 3 bases at V and 4 bases at J, with 15 bases between. The CDR3 runs 15 residues. The CDR3 sequence: CASSLGPRTIYGYTF. The DNA of the CDR3 is TGTGCCAGCAGTTTGGGACCGCGGACTATCTATGGCTACACCTTC.

The chain uses TRBV5-6 and TRBJ1-2, with unresolved D. Germline CDR1 and CDR2: SGHDT and YYEEEE. V gave up 8 bases and J gave up 10 bases, with 27 bases separating them. The CDR3 is 15 residues long. In DNA, the CDR3 is TGTGCCAGTGCCTCCCTAGGAGCACAGTCTAGCTCCTACACCTTC. This encodes CASASLGAQSSSYTF.

The chain recombines TRBV10-3 with TRBJ2-1, with 8 nucleotides matching TRBD1. From germline, CDR1 is ENHRY and CDR2 SYGVKD. The CDR3 is made up of 14 amino acids. The V and J ends lost 9 bases and 2 bases, in that order; junction bases with no gene match: 6. The CDR3 nucleotides read TGTGCCATTCGAGAGACAGGGGCCTACAATGAGCAGTTCTTC. Translation gives CAIRETGAYNEQFF.

J is TRBJ1-2 and V is TRBV5-1, with TRBD1 matching 8 bases. Germline CDR1 and CDR2: SGHRS and YFSETQ. V lost 3 bases, J lost 1 base, and 8 bases stayed unmatched. The CDR3 spans 16 residues. In DNA form, the CDR3 reads TGCGCCAGCAGCTCCAGTCCGGGACAGGATAACTATGGCTACACCTTC. This gives the protein CASSSSPGQDNYGYTF. The entire variable domain, with the rest obtained from reference TRBV5-1 and TRBJ1-2, is as follows: KAGVTQTPRYLIKTRGQQVTLSCSPISGHRSVSWYQQTPGQGLQFLFEYFSETQRNKGNFPGRFSGRQFSNSRSEMNVSTLELGDSALYLCASSSSPGQDNYGYTFGSGTRLTVV.

The rearrangement links TRBV27 to TRBJ1-5; a weak D match, TRBD1 (5 bases). Trimming stripped 6 bases from V and 1 base from J, with 13 bases between. Per germline, CDR1 MNHEY and CDR2 SMNVEV (reference sequence). The CDR3 spans 15 residues. CDR3 DNA: TGTGCCAGCAGGGCCCAGGGTATGAGCAATCAGCCCCAGCATTTT. The encoded protein is CASRAQGMSNQPQHF.

The gene calls are TRBV27 and TRBJ1-2; 9 bases align to TRBD1. Trimming at V came to 3 bases and at J to 6 bases, leaving 8 bases not matched to a gene. The CDR3 has 15 amino acids. The germline gives CDR1 MNHEY, CDR2 SMNVEV (reference sequence). CDR3 region: CASSLTGTGLDGYTF. The CDR3 DNA reads TGTGCCAGCAGTTTGACCGGGACAGGGTTGGATGGCTACACCTTC.